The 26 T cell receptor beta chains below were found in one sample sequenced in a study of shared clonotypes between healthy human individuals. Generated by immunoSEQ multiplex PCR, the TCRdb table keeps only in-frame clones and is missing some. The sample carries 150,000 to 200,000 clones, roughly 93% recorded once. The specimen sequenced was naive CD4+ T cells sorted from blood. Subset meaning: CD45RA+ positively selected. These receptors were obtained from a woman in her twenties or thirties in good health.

CDR3 amino acids: CASSPGQGTNEQYF. The CDR3 nucleotides read TGTGCCAGCTCACCCGGACAGGGGACCAACGAGCAGTACTTC. V is TRBV18 and J is TRBJ2-7, with 9 nucleotides matching TRBD1. V gave up 3 bases and J gave up 5 bases; unmatched junction bases: 5. Per germline, CDR1 KGHSH and CDR2 LQKENI. This CDR3 contains 14 residues.

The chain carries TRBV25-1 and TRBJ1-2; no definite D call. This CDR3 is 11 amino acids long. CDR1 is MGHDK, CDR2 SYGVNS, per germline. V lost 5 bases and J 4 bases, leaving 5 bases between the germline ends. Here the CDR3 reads CASSYSYGYTF. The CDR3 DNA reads TGTGCCAGCAGTTACAGCTATGGCTACACCTTC.

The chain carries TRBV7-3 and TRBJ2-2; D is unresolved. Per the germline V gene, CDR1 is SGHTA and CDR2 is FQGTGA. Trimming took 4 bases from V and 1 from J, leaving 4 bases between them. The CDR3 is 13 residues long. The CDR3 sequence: CASSYGNTGELFF. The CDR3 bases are TGTGCCAGCAGCTACGGGAACACCGGGGAGCTGTTTTTT.

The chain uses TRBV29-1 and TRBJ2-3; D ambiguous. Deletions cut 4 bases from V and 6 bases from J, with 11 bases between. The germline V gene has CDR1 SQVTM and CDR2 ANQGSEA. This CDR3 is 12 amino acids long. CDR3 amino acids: CSVVFVSDTQYF. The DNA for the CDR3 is TGCAGCGTTGTCTTTGTCTCGGATACGCAGTATTTT.

For the CDR3, the DNA is TGTGCCAGCAGCTCCGGCCCGTCCTCCTACGAGCAGTACTTC. This codes for CASSSGPSSYEQYF. The chain joins TRBV11-2 to TRBJ2-5; D ambiguous. The J call may be faulty, since TRBJ2-7 better matches the DNA end. Germline loops: CDR1 SGHAT, CDR2 FQNNGV. The CDR3 is 14 residues long.

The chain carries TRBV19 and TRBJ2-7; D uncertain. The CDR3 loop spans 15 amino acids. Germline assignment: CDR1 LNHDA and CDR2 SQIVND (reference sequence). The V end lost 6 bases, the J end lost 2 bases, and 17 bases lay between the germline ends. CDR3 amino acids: CASSHTAGMTYEQYF. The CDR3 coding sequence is TGTGCCAGTAGCCACACCGCAGGTATGACCTACGAGCAGTACTTC.

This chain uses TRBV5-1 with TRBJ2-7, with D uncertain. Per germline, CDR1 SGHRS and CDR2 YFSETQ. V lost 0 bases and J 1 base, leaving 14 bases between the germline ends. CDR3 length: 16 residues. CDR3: CASSLASSLPSYEQYF. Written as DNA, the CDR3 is TGCGCCAGCAGCTTGGCCAGCAGTTTGCCTTCCTACGAGCAGTACTTC.

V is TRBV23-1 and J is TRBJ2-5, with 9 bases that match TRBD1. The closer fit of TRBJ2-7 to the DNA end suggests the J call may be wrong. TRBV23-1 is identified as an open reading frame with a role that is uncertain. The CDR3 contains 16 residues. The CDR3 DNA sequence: TGCGCCAGCAGTCGAATTCGGGGGACAGGGAGAGACGAGCAGTACTTC. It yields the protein CASSRIRGTGRDEQYF.

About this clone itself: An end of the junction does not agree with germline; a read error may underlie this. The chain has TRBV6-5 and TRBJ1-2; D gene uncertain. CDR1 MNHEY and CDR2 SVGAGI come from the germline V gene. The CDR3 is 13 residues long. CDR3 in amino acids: CASSYDGLYVYTF. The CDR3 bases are TGTGCCAGCAGTTACGACGGACTCTATGTCTACACCTTC.

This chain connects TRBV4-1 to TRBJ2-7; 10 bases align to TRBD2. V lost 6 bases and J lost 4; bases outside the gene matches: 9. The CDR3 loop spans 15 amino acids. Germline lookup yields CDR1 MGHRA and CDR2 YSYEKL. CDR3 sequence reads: CASRKLAGAVYEQYF. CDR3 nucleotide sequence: TGCGCCAGCAGAAAGCTAGCGGGAGCCGTGTACGAGCAGTACTTC.

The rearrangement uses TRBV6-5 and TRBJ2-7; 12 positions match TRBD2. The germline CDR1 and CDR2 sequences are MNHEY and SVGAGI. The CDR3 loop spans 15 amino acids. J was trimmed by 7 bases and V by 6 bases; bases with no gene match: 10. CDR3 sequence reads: CASSILAGGPEEQYF. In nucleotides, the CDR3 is TGTGCCAGCAGCATACTAGCGGGAGGTCCAGAGGAGCAGTACTTC.

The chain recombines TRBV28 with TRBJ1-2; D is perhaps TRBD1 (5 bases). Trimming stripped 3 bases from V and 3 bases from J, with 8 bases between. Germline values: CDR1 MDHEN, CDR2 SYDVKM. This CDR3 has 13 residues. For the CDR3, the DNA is TGTGCCAGCAGTTTGGGGGGGGACTATGGCTACACCTTC. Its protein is CASSLGGDYGYTF.

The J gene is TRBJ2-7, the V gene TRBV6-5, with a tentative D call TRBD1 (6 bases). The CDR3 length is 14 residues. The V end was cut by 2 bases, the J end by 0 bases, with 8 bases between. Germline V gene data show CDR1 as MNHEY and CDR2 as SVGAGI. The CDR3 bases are TGTGCCAGCAGTTACACGGACAGCTCCTACGAGCAGTACTTC. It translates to CASSYTDSSYEQYF.

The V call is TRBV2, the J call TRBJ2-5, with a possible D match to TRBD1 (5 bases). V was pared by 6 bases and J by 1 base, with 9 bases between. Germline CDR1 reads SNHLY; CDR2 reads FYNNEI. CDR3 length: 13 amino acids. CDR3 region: CASSRQIQETQYF. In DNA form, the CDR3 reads TGTGCCAGCAGCCGACAGATCCAAGAGACCCAGTACTTC. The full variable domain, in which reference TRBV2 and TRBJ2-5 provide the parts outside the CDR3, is EPEVTQTPSHQVTQMGQEVILRCVPISNHLYFYWYRQILGQKVEFLVSFYNNEISEKSEIFDDQFSVERPDGSNFTLKIRSTKLEDSAMYFCASSRQIQETQYFGPGTRLLVL.

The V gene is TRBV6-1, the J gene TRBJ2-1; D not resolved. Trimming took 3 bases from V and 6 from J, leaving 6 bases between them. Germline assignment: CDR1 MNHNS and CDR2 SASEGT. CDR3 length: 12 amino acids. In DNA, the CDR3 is TGTGCCAGCAGTGATAGTAGCAATGAGCAGTTCTTC. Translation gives CASSDSSNEQFF.

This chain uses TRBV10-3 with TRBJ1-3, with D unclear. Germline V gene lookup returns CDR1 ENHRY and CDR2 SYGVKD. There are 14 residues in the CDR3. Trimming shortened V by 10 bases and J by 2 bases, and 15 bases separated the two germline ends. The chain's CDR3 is CATKFLDPGNTIYF. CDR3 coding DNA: TGTGCCACCAAATTTCTAGACCCTGGAAACACCATATATTTT.

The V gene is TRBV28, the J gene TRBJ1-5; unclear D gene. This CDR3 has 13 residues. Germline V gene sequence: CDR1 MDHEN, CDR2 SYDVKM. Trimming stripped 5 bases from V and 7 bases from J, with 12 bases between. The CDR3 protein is CASSRKISQPQHF. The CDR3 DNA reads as TGTGCCAGCAGTCGAAAAATCAGCCAGCCCCAGCATTTT.

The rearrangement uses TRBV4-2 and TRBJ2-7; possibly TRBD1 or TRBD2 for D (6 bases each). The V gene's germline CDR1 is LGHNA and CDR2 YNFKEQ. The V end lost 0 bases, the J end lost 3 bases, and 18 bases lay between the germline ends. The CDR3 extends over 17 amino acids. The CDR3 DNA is TGTGCCAGCAGCCAAGATCTGGGGGCGGGATCGATCTACGAGCAGTACTTC. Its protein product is CASSQDLGAGSIYEQYF.

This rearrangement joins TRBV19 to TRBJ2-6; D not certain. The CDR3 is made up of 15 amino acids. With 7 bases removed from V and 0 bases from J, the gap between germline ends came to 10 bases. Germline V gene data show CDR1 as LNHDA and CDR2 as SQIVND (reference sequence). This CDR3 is CASTSVDSGANVLTF. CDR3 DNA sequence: TGTGCCAGTACCTCGGTGGACTCTGGGGCCAACGTCCTGACTTTC.

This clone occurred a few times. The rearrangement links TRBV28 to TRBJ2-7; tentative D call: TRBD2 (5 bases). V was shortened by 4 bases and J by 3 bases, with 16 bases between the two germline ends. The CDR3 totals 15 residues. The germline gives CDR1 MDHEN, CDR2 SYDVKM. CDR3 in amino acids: CASSSTAWEFYEQYF. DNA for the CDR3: TGTGCCAGCAGTTCTACTGCTTGGGAGTTCTACGAGCAGTACTTC. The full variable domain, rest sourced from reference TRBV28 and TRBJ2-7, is DVKVTQSSRYLVKRTGEKVFLECVQDMDHENMFWYRQDPGLGLRLIYFSYDVKMKEKGDIPEGYSVSREKKERFSLILESASTNQTSMYLCASSSTAWEFYEQYFGPGTRLTVT.

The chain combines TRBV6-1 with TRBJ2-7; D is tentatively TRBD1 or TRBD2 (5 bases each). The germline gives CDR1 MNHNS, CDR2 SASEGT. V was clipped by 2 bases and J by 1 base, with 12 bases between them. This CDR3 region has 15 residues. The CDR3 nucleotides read TGTGCCAGCAGTGAAATTAGCAGGGAGTCCTACGAGCAGTACTTC. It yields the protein CASSEISRESYEQYF.

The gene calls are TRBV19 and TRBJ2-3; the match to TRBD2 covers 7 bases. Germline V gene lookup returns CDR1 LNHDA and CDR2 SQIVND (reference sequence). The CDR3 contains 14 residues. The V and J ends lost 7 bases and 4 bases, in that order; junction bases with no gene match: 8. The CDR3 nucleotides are TGTGCCAGTAACGGTCTAGCGGCATCAGATACGCAGTATTTT. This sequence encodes CASNGLAASDTQYF. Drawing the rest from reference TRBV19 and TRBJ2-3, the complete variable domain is DGGITQSPKYLFRKEGQNVTLSCEQNLNHDAMYWYRQDPGQGLRLIYYSQIVNDFQKGDIAEGYSVSREKKESFPLTVTSAQKNPTAFYLCASNGLAASDTQYFGPGTRLTVL.

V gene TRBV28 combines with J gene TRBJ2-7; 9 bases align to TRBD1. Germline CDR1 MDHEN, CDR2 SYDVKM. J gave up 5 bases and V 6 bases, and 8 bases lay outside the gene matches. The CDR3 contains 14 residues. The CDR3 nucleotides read TGTGCCAGCAGAACCCCCGGGACAGGGAACGAGCAGTACTTC. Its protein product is CASRTPGTGNEQYF.

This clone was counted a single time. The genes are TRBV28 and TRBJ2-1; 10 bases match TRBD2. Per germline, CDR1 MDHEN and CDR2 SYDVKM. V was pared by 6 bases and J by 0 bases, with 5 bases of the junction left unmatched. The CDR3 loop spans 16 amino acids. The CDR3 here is CASRQAGGPSYNEQFF. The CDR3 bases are TGTGCCAGCAGACAAGCGGGAGGGCCCTCCTACAATGAGCAGTTCTTC.

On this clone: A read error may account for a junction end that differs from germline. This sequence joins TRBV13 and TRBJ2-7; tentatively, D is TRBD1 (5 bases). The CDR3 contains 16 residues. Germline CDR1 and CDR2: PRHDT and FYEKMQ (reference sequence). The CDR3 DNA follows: TGTGCCGGCAGTCACGCCCTCGCGGCAGGGTTGGACGAGCAGTACTTC. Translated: CAGSHALAAGLDEQYF. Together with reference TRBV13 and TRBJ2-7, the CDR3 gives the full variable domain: AAGVIQSPRHLIKEKRETATLKCYPIPRHDTVYWYQQGPGQDPQFLISFYEKMQSDKGSIPDRFSAQQFSDYHSELNMSSLELGDSALYFCAGSHALAAGLDEQYFGPGTRLTVT.

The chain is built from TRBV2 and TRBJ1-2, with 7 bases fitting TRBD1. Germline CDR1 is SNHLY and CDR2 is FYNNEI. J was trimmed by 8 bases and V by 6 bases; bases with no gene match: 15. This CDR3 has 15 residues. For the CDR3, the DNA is TGTGCCAGCAGATCCACAGGGGATGGGAGGTACGGCTACACCTTC. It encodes CASRSTGDGRYGYTF.